The 2 T cell receptor beta chains below come from one sample, sequenced in a study of blood T cell repertoires in COVID-19. The repertoire was sequenced with immunoSEQ multiplex PCR; TCRdb's copy has only in-frame clones and lacks some. The data contain 95,000 to 150,000 clones, about 83% of them singletons. Sequenced: PBMCs or T cells enriched from blood (not recorded which). Every receptor here comes from a woman aged 25 to 39 who had recovered from COVID-19.

The chain is built from TRBV28 and TRBJ2-1, with D maybe TRBD2 (6 bases). Trimming stripped 7 bases from V and 5 bases from J, with 12 bases between. Per the germline V gene, CDR1 is MDHEN and CDR2 is SYDVKM. The CDR3 sequence is 13 residues long. CDR3 in amino acids: CASMGGLHNEQFF. CDR3 nucleotides: TGTGCCAGCATGGGGGGACTCCACAATGAGCAGTTCTTC.

The chain is built from TRBV7-8 and TRBJ2-3, with 13 bases fitting TRBD2. The V gene end was trimmed by 5 bases and the J gene end by 5 bases; junction bases not matched to a gene: 7. The CDR3 covers 16 residues. Germline-derived CDR1 and CDR2 are SGHVS and FQNEAQ. As DNA, the CDR3 is TGTGCCAGCAGCCAACGGACTAGCGGGAGTGGAGATACGCAGTATTTT. Translating it yields CASSQRTSGSGDTQYF.